The 19 T cell receptor beta chains below were found in one sample sequenced in a study of regulatory and conventional T cells in RAG deficiency. The sorted conventional CD4+ T cells were CD25-low and CD127-high, with genomic DNA sequenced. TCRdb's copy holds only in-frame clones and misses some; the assay was immunoSEQ multiplex PCR. The data show about 29,000 clones, with roughly 96% seen just once and over 0.15% held by the top ten. These data were also filed under a second study, of regulatory T cells. Turning to that study: Primers: 52 TRBV forward and 13 TRBJ reverse.

The sample comprised CD25- CD4+ T cells sorted from blood. The receptors were gathered from a human donor in good health.

The V and J genes are TRBV18 and TRBJ1-1; 10 bases map to TRBD1. The germline CDR1 and CDR2 sequences are KGHSH and LQKENI. The CDR3 spans 15 residues. V gave up 4 bases and J gave up 5 bases; unmatched junction bases: 7. In nucleotides, the CDR3 is TGTGCCAGCTCACTCCCGGGACAGGGGTGGACTGAAGCTTTCTTT. Its translation: CASSLPGQGWTEAFF.

The chain has TRBV5-6 and TRBJ2-7; D remains unclear. V dropped 0 bases and J dropped 0 bases, with 10 bases sitting between them. CDR3 length: 15 amino acids. Germline assignment: CDR1 SGHDT and CDR2 YYEEEE. DNA for the CDR3: TGTGCCAGCAGCTTGGGCGCGCGGAGCTCCTACGAGCAGTACTTC. Residues: CASSLGARSSYEQYF.

This clone was counted a single time. The chain carries TRBV5-4 and TRBJ1-2; D possibly corresponds to TRBD1 (6 bases). Between the trimmed V and J ends, which lost 0 bases and 5 bases, there was a span of 11 bases. The CDR3 has 14 residues. Germline CDR1 SGHNT, CDR2 YYREEE (reference sequence). The CDR3, as DNA: TGTGCCAGCAGCTTGGGGGTGGGGGCATATGGCTACACCTTC. The encoded protein is CASSLGVGAYGYTF.

V usage is TRBV7-8 and J usage is TRBJ1-1, with D possibly being TRBD1 (6 bases). The CDR3 spans 15 residues. With 5 bases removed from V and 5 bases from J, the gap between germline ends came to 18 bases. CDR1 is SGHVS, CDR2 FQNEAQ, per germline. CDR3 sequence reads: CASSPTWGRGTEAFF. Here the CDR3 DNA reads TGTGCCAGCAGCCCCACGTGGGGGCGCGGGACTGAAGCTTTCTTT.

The V and J genes are TRBV7-3 and TRBJ1-1; D gene ambiguous. The germline V gene has CDR1 SGHTA and CDR2 FQGTGA. Trimming left V 5 bases short and J 5 bases short, with 15 bases between. This CDR3 spans 14 amino acids. The DNA for the CDR3 is TGTGCCAGCAGCCTCAACGGGAGAGGGACTGAAGCTTTCTTT. Translating it yields CASSLNGRGTEAFF.

V usage is TRBV5-1 and J usage is TRBJ1-2; no reliable D call. Trimming pared 0 bases from V and 4 bases from J, leaving 10 bases between. CDR3 size: 14 residues. In germline, CDR1 is SGHRS, CDR2 YFSETQ. CDR3 sequence reads: CASSLEDNLYGYTF. CDR3 coding DNA: TGCGCCAGCAGCTTGGAAGACAATCTCTATGGCTACACCTTC.

The chain joins TRBV7-3 to TRBJ2-7, with 7 bases aligning to TRBD1. Germline loops: CDR1 SGHTA, CDR2 FQGTGA. V shed 0 bases, J shed 2 bases, and the junction held 4 bases outside the gene matches. The CDR3 extends over 15 amino acids. The CDR3 nucleotides are TGTGCCAGCAGCTTAACAGGGGGCTCGACCTACGAGCAGTACTTC. Its protein product is CASSLTGGSTYEQYF.

V is TRBV9 and J is TRBJ1-3; no clear D. CDR1 is SGDLS, CDR2 YYNGEE, per germline. The CDR3 has 15 residues. The germline V and J ends were trimmed by 0 bases and 7 bases, with 14 bases remaining between them. The CDR3 loop is CASSVDNHRLNTIYF. In DNA form, the CDR3 reads TGTGCCAGCAGCGTAGACAATCACAGATTGAACACCATATATTTT.

The gene calls are TRBV7-2 and TRBJ1-4; D might be TRBD1 (6 bases). The CDR3 has 14 residues. Germline CDR1 SGHTA, CDR2 FQGNSA. V lost 5 bases to trimming and J lost 4 bases, with 11 bases between them. CDR3 DNA: TGTGCCAGCAGCATACAGGGCCGTAATGAAAAACTGTTTTTT. It translates to CASSIQGRNEKLFF.

The chain joins TRBV7-2 to TRBJ2-1, with 9 bases identical to TRBD2. Trimming took 3 bases from V and 5 from J; bases not matched to a gene: 8. In germline, CDR1 is SGHTA, CDR2 FQGNSA. The CDR3 covers 16 residues. The CDR3 sequence is CASSFFRRGGDNEQFF. The DNA of the CDR3 is TGTGCCAGCAGCTTCTTTCGGCGCGGGGGGGACAATGAGCAGTTCTTC.

V is TRBV7-6 and J is TRBJ1-3; 11 bases align to TRBD1. Trimming cost V 2 bases and J 4 bases; bases outside gene matches: 7. The CDR3 consists of 17 residues. Germline-derived CDR1 and CDR2 are SGHVS and FNYEAQ. CDR3 bases: TGTGCCAGCAGCTTAAGGGGACAGGGGGTTGCAGGAAACACCATATATTTT. Translation gives CASSLRGQGVAGNTIYF.

The genes are TRBV5-1 and TRBJ2-7, with D uncertain. The CDR3 loop spans 16 amino acids. Trimming took off 0 bases at V and 0 bases at J, with 13 bases between the two ends. Germline V CDR1 and CDR2: SGHRS, YFSETQ. DNA of the CDR3: TGCGCCAGCAGCTTGGTCGCCTTCCTCGGCTCCTACGAGCAGTACTTC. Protein product: CASSLVAFLGSYEQYF.

This sequence joins TRBV7-2 and TRBJ2-7; no definite D call. V was cut by 1 base and J by 2 bases, with 12 bases left in between. CDR1 SGHTA and CDR2 FQGNSA come from the germline V gene. The CDR3 consists of 15 residues. This chain's CDR3 is CASSLEAYSAYEQYF. DNA for the CDR3: TGTGCCAGCAGCTTAGAGGCGTACAGTGCCTACGAGCAGTACTTC. The whole variable domain, filled in from reference TRBV7-2 and TRBJ2-7, reads GAGVSQSPSNKVTEKGKDVELRCDPISGHTALYWYRQSLGQGLEFLIYFQGNSAPDKSGLPSDRFSAERTGGSVSTLTIQRTQQEDSAVYLCASSLEAYSAYEQYFGPGTRLTVT.

The chain carries TRBV5-1 and TRBJ1-5; 9 positions agree with TRBD1. The ends lost 4 bases at V and 1 base at J; junction bases unmatched: 12. This CDR3 is built from 18 residues. Germline loops: CDR1 SGHRS, CDR2 YFSETQ. CDR3 in DNA: TGCGCCAGCAGCCCGGGGGACAGGGCGAGGGGGAGCAATCAGCCCCAGCATTTT. Translating gives CASSPGDRARGSNQPQHF. Based on the CDR3 plus reference TRBV5-1 and TRBJ1-5, the full variable domain is KAGVTQTPRYLIKTRGQQVTLSCSPISGHRSVSWYQQTPGQGLQFLFEYFSETQRNKGNFPGRFSGRQFSNSRSEMNVSTLELGDSALYLCASSPGDRARGSNQPQHFGDGTRLSIL.

The chain joins TRBV6-4 to TRBJ2-5, with 11 nucleotides matching TRBD1. Germline loops: CDR1 MRHNA, CDR2 SNTAGT. CDR3 length: 19 residues. Losses at the gene ends were 2 bases for V and 5 bases for J; bases not matched to a gene: 16. Here the CDR3 DNA reads TGTGCCAGCAGTGACCATACTGGACAGGGGGCAACGTGGGGGGAGACCCAGTACTTC. This gives the protein CASSDHTGQGATWGETQYF.

In its sample, this clone was seen once. The chain is built from TRBV14 and TRBJ1-2; D perhaps matches TRBD1 (5 bases). CDR3 size: 13 residues. CDR1 is SGHDN and CDR2 is FVKESK in the germline V gene. Trimming left V 0 bases short and J 7 bases short, with 9 bases between. The DNA of the CDR3 is TGTGCCAGCAGCCAAGAAAGGGGATTTGGCTACACCTTC. Amino acid sequence: CASSQERGFGYTF.

This sequence joins TRBV11-3 and TRBJ2-7; D remains unclear. There are 13 residues in the CDR3. With 4 bases removed from V and 6 bases from J, the gap between germline ends came to 13 bases. The germline gives CDR1 SGHNT, CDR2 YENEEA. The CDR3 reads CASSSLRGLEQYF. In DNA form, the CDR3 reads TGTGCCAGCAGCTCCCTCCGCGGTCTCGAGCAGTACTTC.

V is TRBV19 and J is TRBJ2-1, with D tentatively TRBD1 (5 bases). V was trimmed by 3 bases and J by 0 bases, leaving 9 bases between them. The CDR3 sequence is 15 residues long. Germline V gives CDR1 LNHDA, CDR2 SQIVND (reference sequence). The CDR3 loop reads CASSMYQGSYNEQFF. The CDR3 coding sequence is TGTGCCAGTAGTATGTACCAGGGCTCCTACAATGAGCAGTTCTTC.

Regarding this clone: An end of the junction differs from the germline gene, which may be a read error. The chain carries TRBV7-9 and TRBJ2-6, with 9 bases identical to TRBD1. CDR1 and CDR2 from the germline V gene are SEHNR and FQNEAQ (reference sequence). The CDR3 has 19 residues. The CDR3 is CASRLGQGLGLSGANVLTF. Here the CDR3 DNA reads TGTGCCAGCAGATTAGGACAGGGGTTGGGGTTATCTGGGGCCAACGTCCTGACTTTC.